The table lists the clone carrying this T cell receptor (beta chain) with a few counts. Its matching antigen is unknown. Both 60 Vbeta primers and 13 Jbeta primers went into the PCR. Some clones are missing from TCRdb's copy, which holds only in-frame ones; the method was immunoSEQ multiplex PCR. The sample consists of 90,000 to 150,000 clones, over 75% of them appearing once. The data are from a study of cytomegalovirus exposure and HLA in healthy donors. Study summary: Early released data had about 80 million unique TCRs, all coming from HLA-typed donors. The Caucasian-associated ancestry cluster held around four fifths of under 450 genotyped donors.

Overall study results and limits: 150 to 200 TCR beta chains were listed as cytomegalovirus-associated.

V shed 10 bases and J shed 4 bases, with 13 bases lying between them. The CDR3 covers 13 residues. Germline assignment: CDR1 MGHDK and CDR2 SYGVNS. This TCR was recovered from a woman in her late teens or twenties in good health and CMV-seronegative. The sequencing input was PBMCs. V usage is TRBV25-1 and J usage is TRBJ1-4, with D uncertain. The CDR3 sequence is CATSTAYNEKLFF. Written as DNA, the CDR3 is TGTGCCACATCCACCGCGTATAATGAAAAACTGTTTTTT.